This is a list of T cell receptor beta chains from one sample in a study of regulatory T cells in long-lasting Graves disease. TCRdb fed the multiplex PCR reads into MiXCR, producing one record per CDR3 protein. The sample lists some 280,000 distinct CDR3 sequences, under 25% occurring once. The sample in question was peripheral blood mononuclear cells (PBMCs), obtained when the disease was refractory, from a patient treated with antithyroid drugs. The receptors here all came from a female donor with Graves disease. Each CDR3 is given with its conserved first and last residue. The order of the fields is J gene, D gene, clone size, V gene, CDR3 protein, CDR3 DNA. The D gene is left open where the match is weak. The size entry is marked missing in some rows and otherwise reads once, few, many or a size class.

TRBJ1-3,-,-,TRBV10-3,CAISDPGAIGNTIYF,TGTGCCATCAGTGACCCGGGGGCGATTGGAAACACCATATATTTT
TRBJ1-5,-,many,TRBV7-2,CASSFGGDQPQHF,TGTGCCAGCAGCTTCGGGGGGGATCAGCCCCAGCATTTT
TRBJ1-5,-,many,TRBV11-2,CASSLDRYSNQPQHF,TGTGCCAGCAGTTTAGACAGGTATAGCAATCAGCCCCAGCATTTT
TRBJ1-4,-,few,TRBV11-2,CASSSPRSRAAKATNEKLFF,TGTGCCAGCAGCTCCCCTCGGTCTCGGGCAGCCAAGGCAACTAATGAAAAACTGTTTTTT
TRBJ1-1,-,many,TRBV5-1,CASSSGSSEAFF,TGCGCCAGCAGCAGCGGTAGTTCTGAAGCTTTCTTT
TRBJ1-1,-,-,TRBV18,CASSGERTRWTEAFF,TGTGCCAGCTCAGGTGAAAGGACAAGGTGGACTGAAGCTTTCTTT
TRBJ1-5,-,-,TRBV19,CASRKQGQPQHF,TGTGCCAGTAGGAAACAAGGCCAGCCCCAGCATTTT
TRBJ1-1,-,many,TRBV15,CATSRARTLNTEAFF,TGTGCCACCAGCCGAGCCAGGACACTGAACACTGAAGCTTTCTTT
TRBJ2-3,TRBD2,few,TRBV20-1,CSASEREASTDTQYF,TGCAGTGCTAGTGAGCGGGAGGCAAGCACAGATACGCAGTATTTT
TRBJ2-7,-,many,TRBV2,CASSGSQSYEQYF,TGTGCCAGCAGTGGATCGCAGTCCTACGAGCAGTACTTC
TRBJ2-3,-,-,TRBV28,CASSFLGARTDTQYF,TGTGCCAGCAGTTTCCTGGGGGCGCGGACAGATACGCAGTATTTT
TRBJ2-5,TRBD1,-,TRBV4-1,CASSQENRGPQETQYF,TGCGCCAGCAGCCAAGAGAATAGGGGGCCCCAAGAGACCCAGTACTTC
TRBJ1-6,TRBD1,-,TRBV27,CASSRFRWDRVNSPLHF,TGTGCCAGCAGCCGATTTAGGTGGGACAGGGTAAATTCACCCCTCCACTTT
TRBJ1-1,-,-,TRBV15,CATSRDRVTEAFF,TGTGCCACCAGCAGAGACAGAGTTACTGAAGCTTTCTTT
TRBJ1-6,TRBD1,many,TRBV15,CATSRDPDRGWNSPLHF,TGTGCCACCAGCAGAGATCCGGACAGGGGGTGGAATTCACCCCTCCACTTT
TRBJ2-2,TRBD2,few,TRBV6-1,CASSPGLAGALGTGELFF,TGTGCCAGCAGTCCGGGACTAGCGGGAGCTCTAGGGACCGGGGAGCTGTTTTTT
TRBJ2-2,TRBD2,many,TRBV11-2,CASTERGWREGLRTGELFF,TGTGCCAGCACCGAAAGGGGGTGGCGGGAGGGCCTTCGCACCGGGGAGCTGTTTTTT
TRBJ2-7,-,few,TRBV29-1,CSVEGRAYEQYF,TGCAGCGTGGAGGGCAGGGCCTACGAGCAGTACTTC
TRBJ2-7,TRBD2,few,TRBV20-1,CSAISGGLAKPYEQYF,TGCAGTGCTATCAGTGGGGGACTAGCGAAGCCCTACGAGCAGTACTTC
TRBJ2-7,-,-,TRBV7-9,CASTPSGLRNEQYF,TGTGCCAGCACCCCCAGCGGACTCAGGAACGAGCAGTACTTC
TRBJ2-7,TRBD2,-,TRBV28,CASSPLLAGEGEQYF,TGTGCCAGCAGCCCCCTTCTAGCGGGGGAAGGTGAGCAGTACTTC
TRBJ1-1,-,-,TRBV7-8,CASSPPGTEAFF,TGTGCCAGCAGTCCACCCGGGACAGAAGCTTTCTTT